This entry lists 21 T cell receptor beta chains sequenced from one sample in a study of blood T cell repertoires in COVID-19. Assay used: immunoSEQ multiplex PCR; TCRdb lists only in-frame clones, some missing. Of roughly 250,000 clones in the sample, about four fifths were seen once. Sequenced material: peripheral blood. The receptor source for this set is a person aged 65 to 85 with COVID-19, enrolled during active disease.

This chain links TRBV5-1 with TRBJ2-7; a weak D match, TRBD1 (5 bases). The CDR3 totals 15 residues. Germline CDR1 SGHRS, CDR2 YFSETQ. The germline V and J ends were trimmed by 2 bases and 4 bases, with 16 bases remaining between them. CDR3 in amino acids: CASSFAHGAEYEQYF. The DNA for the CDR3 is TGCGCCAGCAGCTTTGCACATGGGGCAGAGTACGAGCAGTACTTC.

The chain couples TRBV3-1 (or the pseudogene TRBV3-2) to TRBJ1-2; D is possibly TRBD1 (6 bases). CDR1 is LGHDT, CDR2 YNNKEL, per germline (reference sequence). V gave up 0 bases and J gave up 3 bases, with 17 bases separating them. This CDR3 has 17 residues. CDR3 amino acids: CASSQDRGAGSYYGYTF. In DNA form, the CDR3 reads TGTGCCAGCAGCCAAGATCGGGGGGCAGGGTCGTACTATGGCTACACCTTC.

The rearrangement links TRBV24-1 to TRBJ2-1; TRBD2 matches 7 bases. The J segment lost 8 bases and the V segment lost 9 bases, leaving 6 bases of the junction unmatched. CDR1 is KGHDR and CDR2 is SFDVKD in the germline V gene. The CDR3 runs to 12 residues. CDR3 sequence (DNA): TGTGCCACCCAGCGGGGAGCCCATGAGCAGTTCTTC. Its protein is CATQRGAHEQFF.

The V call is TRBV15, the J call TRBJ1-5; D not certain. Germline CDR1 and CDR2: LNHNV and YYDKDF (reference sequence). CDR3 length: 17 amino acids. V was shortened by 0 bases and J by 9 bases, with 21 bases between the two germline ends. This chain's CDR3 is CATSRDPGSLAGRPQHF. In DNA form, the CDR3 reads TGTGCCACCAGCAGAGATCCGGGCAGTCTGGCGGGTAGGCCCCAGCATTTT.

The DNA of the CDR3 is TGTGCCAGCAGACAGTCCGATGGCTACACCTTC. It codes for CASRQSDGYTF. This chain links TRBV21-1 with TRBJ1-2; TRBD1, as called in the table, went unchecked against the DNA. TRBV21-1 is tagged as a pseudogene. The CDR3 sequence is 11 residues long.

V usage is TRBV19 and J usage is TRBJ1-2, with D possibly being TRBD1 (5 bases). This CDR3 is built from 15 residues. Between the trimmed V and J ends, which lost 1 base and 6 bases, there was a span of 15 bases. Per germline, CDR1 LNHDA and CDR2 SQIVND (reference sequence). CDR3 sequence: CASSIGLLGEDGYTF. The CDR3 bases are TGTGCCAGTAGTATAGGATTATTGGGGGAGGATGGCTACACCTTC.

The V call is TRBV20-1, the J call TRBJ2-1; 7 nucleotides line up with TRBD2. This CDR3 is 15 amino acids long. Unmatched junction bases numbered 16, after V lost 6 bases and J lost 8 bases. The germline V gene has CDR1 DFQATT and CDR2 SNEGSKA (reference sequence). CDR3 amino acids: CSASGNGRGVDEQFF. In nucleotides, the CDR3 is TGCAGTGCCAGTGGGAACGGACGGGGGGTGGATGAGCAGTTCTTC.

The chain has TRBV3-1 (or the pseudogene TRBV3-2) and TRBJ2-5; D uncertain. This CDR3 has 15 residues. V was trimmed by 4 bases and J by 1 base, leaving 13 bases between them. Germline assignment: CDR1 LGHDT and CDR2 YNNKEL (reference sequence). CDR3 amino acids: CASSPSPAVQETQYF. The CDR3 nucleotides read TGTGCCAGCAGCCCGAGCCCGGCGGTCCAAGAGACCCAGTACTTC.

This chain uses TRBV11-2 with TRBJ2-2; 7 bases map to TRBD1. CDR1 and CDR2 from the germline V gene are SGHAT and FQNNGV. V shed 5 bases and J 6 bases; nucleotides not matched to a gene: 9. This CDR3 has 15 amino acids. The CDR3 DNA sequence: TGTGCCAGCAGCCCCCGACAGGGAAGGGCCGGGGAGCTGTTTTTT. Encoded protein: CASSPRQGRAGELFF.

This chain uses TRBV7-2 with TRBJ2-3; D uncertain. Germline CDR1 SGHTA, CDR2 FQGNSA. This CDR3 has 12 amino acids. The V end lost 5 bases, the J end lost 4 bases, and 7 bases lay between the germline ends. CDR3 nucleotides: TGTGCCAGCAGCCGTGTAGCAGATACGCAGTATTTT. Translated, it gives CASSRVADTQYF.

The chain couples TRBV9 to TRBJ2-1, with D possibly being TRBD2 (5 bases). V lost 1 base to trimming and J lost 9 bases, with 8 bases between them. The CDR3 runs to 12 residues. From germline, CDR1 is SGDLS and CDR2 YYNGEE. CDR3 nucleotides: TGTGCCAGCAGCGTACGGGGAATTGAGCAGTTCTTC. This codes for CASSVRGIEQFF.

The chain has TRBV5-1 and TRBJ2-2, with TRBD1 as a possible D gene (6 bases). Germline CDR1 reads SGHRS; CDR2 reads YFSETQ. The V and J ends lost 0 bases and 1 base respectively, with 10 bases between them. The CDR3 totals 16 residues. CDR3 DNA: TGCGCCAGCAGCTTGGAATCAGGGGTGAACACCGGGGAGCTGTTTTTT. It yields the protein CASSLESGVNTGELFF. The whole variable domain, filled in from reference TRBV5-1 and TRBJ2-2, reads KAGVTQTPRYLIKTRGQQVTLSCSPISGHRSVSWYQQTPGQGLQFLFEYFSETQRNKGNFPGRFSGRQFSNSRSEMNVSTLELGDSALYLCASSLESGVNTGELFFGEGSRLTVL.

The J gene is TRBJ1-2, the V gene TRBV5-1; TRBD1 matches at 9 bases. CDR3 size: 13 residues. V lost 5 bases and J lost 8; bases outside the gene matches: 7. Germline CDR1 and CDR2: SGHRS and YFSETQ. The CDR3: CASSSQGAEGYTF. Written as DNA, the CDR3 is TGCGCCAGCAGTTCACAGGGGGCTGAGGGCTACACCTTC.

The V call is TRBV7-2, the J call TRBJ1-1, with 9 bases fitting TRBD1. The trim removed 6 bases at V and 0 bases at J, leaving 14 bases unmatched. CDR3 length: 18 residues. In germline, CDR1 is SGHTA, CDR2 FQGNSA. CDR3 coding DNA: TGTGCCAGCAGTACAACCGGGACAGGGAGAATCATGAACACTGAAGCTTTCTTT. This codes for CASSTTGTGRIMNTEAFF. Combining the CDR3 with reference TRBV7-2 and TRBJ1-1 gives the whole variable domain GAGVSQSPSNKVTEKGKDVELRCDPISGHTALYWYRQSLGQGLEFLIYFQGNSAPDKSGLPSDRFSAERTGGSVSTLTIQRTQQEDSAVYLCASSTTGTGRIMNTEAFFGQGTRLTVV.

The rearrangement joins TRBV18 to TRBJ1-2; 7 positions agree with TRBD1. After removal of 3 bases from V and 2 bases from J, the junction contained 3 bases not matched to a gene. This CDR3 comprises 14 residues. Germline V CDR1 and CDR2: KGHSH, LQKENI. The CDR3 region is CASSPQQGNYGYTF. Here the CDR3 DNA reads TGTGCCAGCTCACCCCAACAGGGGAACTATGGCTACACCTTC.

The rearrangement joins TRBV7-9 to TRBJ1-3, with TRBD1 as a possible D gene (5 bases). Germline loops: CDR1 SEHNR, CDR2 FQNEAQ (reference sequence). The V end lost 4 bases, the J end lost 1 base, and 17 bases lay between the germline ends. The CDR3 length is 17 residues. CDR3 coding DNA: TGTGCCAGCAGCTCCTACAATCTCAGGGTTTCTGGAAACACCATATATTTT. As protein: CASSSYNLRVSGNTIYF.

The chain combines TRBV19 with TRBJ1-6; D might be TRBD1 (6 bases). This CDR3 is built from 16 residues. The germline V and J ends were trimmed by 5 bases and 2 bases, with 13 bases remaining between them. Germline-derived CDR1 and CDR2 are LNHDA and SQIVND (reference sequence). CDR3 sequence (DNA): TGTGCCAGTAGTCTGCAGGGGTCCCCCTATAATTCACCCCTCCACTTT. This codes for CASSLQGSPYNSPLHF.

The J gene is TRBJ1-1, the V gene TRBV5-1; 9 bases fit TRBD1. Germline V CDR1 and CDR2: SGHRS, YFSETQ. The CDR3 sequence is 17 residues long. The junction had 6 bases not matched to a gene; V was cut back by 0 bases and J by 0 bases. The CDR3 DNA sequence: TGCGCCAGCAGCTTGGGAGGGACAGGGACAATGAACACTGAAGCTTTCTTT. Its protein product is CASSLGGTGTMNTEAFF.

The V gene is TRBV10-3, the J gene TRBJ1-1, with TRBD1 matching 9 bases. The germline CDR1 and CDR2 sequences are ENHRY and SYGVKD. The CDR3 contains 14 residues. After removal of 4 bases from V and 1 base from J, the junction contained 1 base not matched to a gene. CDR3 residues: CAISAGQGNTEAFF. The CDR3 DNA follows: TGTGCCATCAGTGCGGGACAGGGGAACACTGAAGCTTTCTTT.

The rearrangement uses TRBV2 and TRBJ1-5; the D is unclear. The CDR3 runs to 15 residues. V lost 7 bases and J lost 1, with 14 bases in between. Germline lookup yields CDR1 SNHLY and CDR2 FYNNEI. This chain's CDR3 is CASTLGGRSNQPQHF. CDR3 nucleotides: TGTGCCAGCACGCTGGGAGGGAGGAGCAATCAGCCCCAGCATTTT.

The V gene is TRBV13, the J gene TRBJ2-7; 8 bases align to TRBD1. This CDR3 has 14 amino acids. The germline CDR1 and CDR2 sequences are PRHDT and FYEKMQ (reference sequence). V shed 0 bases, J shed 6 bases, and the junction held 4 bases outside the gene matches. This chain's CDR3 is CASSLGDRDGEQYF. The CDR3 DNA reads as TGTGCCAGCAGCTTAGGGGACAGGGACGGCGAGCAGTACTTC.